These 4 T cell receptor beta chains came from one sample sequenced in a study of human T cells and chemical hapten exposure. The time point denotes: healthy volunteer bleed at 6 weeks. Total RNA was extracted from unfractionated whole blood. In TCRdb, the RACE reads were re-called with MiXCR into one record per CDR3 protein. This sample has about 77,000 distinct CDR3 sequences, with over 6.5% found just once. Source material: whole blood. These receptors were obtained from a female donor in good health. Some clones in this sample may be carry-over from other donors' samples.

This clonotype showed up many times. In DNA form, the CDR3 reads TGTGCCAGCAGCGGGACAGGCAACACCGGGGAGCTGTTTTTT. Translated, it gives CASSGTGNTGELFF. The J gene is TRBJ2-2, the V gene TRBV5-4; 8 positions agree with TRBD1. CDR1 and CDR2 (germline): SGHNT, YYREEE (reference sequence). The V and J ends lost 4 bases and 2 bases, in that order; junction bases with no gene match: 1. The CDR3 runs to 14 residues.

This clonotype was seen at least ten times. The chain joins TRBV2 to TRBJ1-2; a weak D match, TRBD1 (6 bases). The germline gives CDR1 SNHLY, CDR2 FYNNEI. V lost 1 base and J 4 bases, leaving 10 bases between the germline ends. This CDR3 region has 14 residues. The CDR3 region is CASSEDRVRYGYTF. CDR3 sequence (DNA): TGTGCCAGCAGTGAAGACAGGGTCCGCTATGGCTACACCTTC. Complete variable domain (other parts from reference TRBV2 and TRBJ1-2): EPEVTQTPSHQVTQMGQEVILRCVPISNHLYFYWYRQILGQKVEFLVSFYNNEISEKSEIFDDQFSVERPDGSNFTLKIRSTKLEDSAMYFCASSEDRVRYGYTFGSGTRLTVV.

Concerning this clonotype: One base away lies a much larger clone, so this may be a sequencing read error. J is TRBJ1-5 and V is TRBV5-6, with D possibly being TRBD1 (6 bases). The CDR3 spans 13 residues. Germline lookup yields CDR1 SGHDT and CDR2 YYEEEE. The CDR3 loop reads CASSSGQSSSHHF. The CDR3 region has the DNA TGTGCCAGCAGCTCCGGACAGTCTAGCTCCCACCATTTT.

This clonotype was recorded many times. The CDR3 reads CASSELWQSGDYEQYF. The CDR3 DNA reads as TGTGCCAGCAGTGAACTCTGGCAGTCGGGGGACTACGAGCAGTACTTC. This rearrangement joins TRBV6-1 to TRBJ2-7; the D gene is possibly TRBD2 (6 bases). The germline V gene has CDR1 MNHNS and CDR2 SASEGT. This CDR3 spans 16 amino acids. V lost 2 bases to trimming and J lost 3 bases, with 17 bases between them.